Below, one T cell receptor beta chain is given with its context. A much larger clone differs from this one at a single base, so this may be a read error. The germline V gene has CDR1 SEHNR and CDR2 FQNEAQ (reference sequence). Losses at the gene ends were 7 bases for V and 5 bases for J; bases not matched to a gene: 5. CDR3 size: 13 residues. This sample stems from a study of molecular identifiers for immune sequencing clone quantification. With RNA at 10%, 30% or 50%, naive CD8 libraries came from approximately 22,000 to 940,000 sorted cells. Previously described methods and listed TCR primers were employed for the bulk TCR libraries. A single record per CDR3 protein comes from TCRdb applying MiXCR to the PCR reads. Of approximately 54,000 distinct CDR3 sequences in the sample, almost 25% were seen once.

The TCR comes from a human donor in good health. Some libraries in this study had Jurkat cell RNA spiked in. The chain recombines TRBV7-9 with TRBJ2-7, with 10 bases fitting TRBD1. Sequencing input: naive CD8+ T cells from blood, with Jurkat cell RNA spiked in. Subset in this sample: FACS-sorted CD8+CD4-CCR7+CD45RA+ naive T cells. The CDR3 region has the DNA TGTGCCAGCACTGGGACAGGGGTGAACGAGCAGTACTTC. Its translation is CASTGTGVNEQYF.